The 26 T cell receptor beta chains reported below all come from one sample, sequenced in a study of blood T cells in healthy people across ages (dated by TCRdb to about 2015). Library generation was performed with 5' RACE. Sequencing was performed on an Illumina HiSeq 2500. A second PCR of about 7 to 12 cycles was performed with a sample-barcoded 5' primer and a J-beta primer mix. Clones were called with MiXCR by TCRdb after fastp trimmed the public reads at Q25, and only in-frame beta chains were retained. When rows share a CDR3 protein, they turn into one entry using the most common DNA and genes. The sample table contains about 800,000 distinct CDR3 sequences; only one count was recorded for 46% of them. In total, the top ten clones hold 15% to 20% of the sample. Sequenced sample: blood. These receptors were collected from a man aged 80 or over in good health.

The J gene is TRBJ2-5, the V gene TRBV7-8; TRBD2 is a possible D gene (5 bases). CDR3 length: 12 amino acids. Trimming removed 3 bases at V and 13 bases at J, with 15 bases between. Per the germline V gene, CDR1 is SGHVS and CDR2 is FQNEAQ. CDR3 sequence (DNA): TGTGCCAGCAGCTTTACCAGGACTGTTCCGTACTTC. Protein product: CASSFTRTVPYF.

This chain joins TRBV7-2 and TRBJ2-3, with D possibly TRBD2 on 5 matching bases. The germline CDR1 and CDR2 sequences are SGHTA and FQGNSA. The CDR3 is made up of 15 amino acids. Trimming left V 8 bases short and J 1 base short, with 16 bases between. The chain's CDR3 is CASGLRLGGTDTQYF. In DNA form, the CDR3 reads TGTGCCAGCGGCCTCAGGCTCGGGGGCACAGATACGCAGTATTTT.

The chain recombines TRBV28 with TRBJ2-7; 7 positions agree with TRBD1. The trim removed 8 bases at V and 9 bases at J, leaving 16 bases unmatched. Per germline, CDR1 MDHEN and CDR2 SYDVKM. The CDR3 consists of 14 residues. CDR3 region: CASYRDSPLNGQYF. The CDR3, as DNA: TGTGCCAGCTACCGGGACAGCCCCCTTAATGGGCAGTACTTC.

This clonotype showed up many times. The chain carries TRBV18 and TRBJ2-3, with TRBD2 identical over 10 bases. CDR3 size: 15 residues. The ends lost 3 bases at V and 6 bases at J; junction bases unmatched: 6. The V gene's germline CDR1 is KGHSH and CDR2 LQKENI. CDR3 loop: CASSPLAGADDTQYF. In nucleotides, the CDR3 is TGTGCCAGCTCACCCCTAGCGGGAGCGGATGATACGCAGTATTTT.

This clonotype appeared many times. The chain links TRBV29-1 to TRBJ2-4, with 7 bases identical to TRBD1. The germline V gene has CDR1 SQVTM and CDR2 ANQGSEA. CDR3 size: 14 residues. The J segment lost 7 bases and the V segment lost 7 bases, leaving 13 bases of the junction unmatched. The DNA for the CDR3 is TGCAGCGCCCAGGGGGATTGGGCCATGAACATTCAGTACTTC. Residues: CSAQGDWAMNIQYF. Variable domain in full (rest from reference TRBV29-1 and TRBJ2-4): SAVISQKPSRDICQRGTSLTIQCQVDSQVTMMFWYRQQPGQSLTLIATANQGSEATYESGFVIDKFPISRPNLTFSTLTVSNMSPEDSSIYLCSAQGDWAMNIQYFGAGTRLSVL.

V gene TRBV12-3 or TRBV12-4 combines with J gene TRBJ1-1; D gene ambiguous. This CDR3 comprises 14 residues. V gave up 2 bases and J gave up 6 bases, with 13 bases separating them. In nucleotides, the CDR3 is TGTGCCAGCAGTTTAAGTTTGCTCGTGGCTGAAGCTTTCTTT. Amino acid sequence: CASSLSLLVAEAFF.

This clonotype was observed a handful of times. This chain uses TRBV7-2 with TRBJ2-3; 7 nucleotides align to TRBD2. CDR1 and CDR2 (germline): SGHTA, FQGNSA. With V trimmed by 1 base and J by 4 bases, 8 bases remained unmatched. This CDR3 has 16 amino acids. CDR3 in DNA: TGTGCCAGCAGCTTAGTTGGCGGGAGAGTCGCAGATACGCAGTATTTT. Amino acids: CASSLVGGRVADTQYF.

The chain recombines TRBV11-3 with TRBJ2-1; D may be TRBD1 or TRBD2 (5 bases each). The CDR3 has 16 residues. The germline V and J ends were trimmed by 1 base and 8 bases, with 18 bases remaining between them. Germline V gives CDR1 SGHNT, CDR2 YENEEA. CDR3 sequence: CASSLGQQGAGDEQFF. Here the CDR3 DNA reads TGTGCCAGCAGCTTAGGTCAGCAAGGGGCGGGCGATGAGCAGTTCTTC.

This CDR3 is CSARWDRDGKTQYF. The CDR3 region has the DNA TGCAGTGCTAGGTGGGACAGGGATGGGAAGACCCAGTACTTC. The chain has TRBV20-1 and TRBJ2-7; 9 nucleotides line up with TRBD1. The last part of the DNA fits TRBJ2-5 better; the J call may be wrong. The CDR3 length is 14 residues. Germline V gene sequence: CDR1 DFQATT, CDR2 SNEGSKA (reference sequence).

Details on this clonotype: The junction and the germline gene differ at one end; a read error may be behind it. The V and J genes are TRBV5-6 and TRBJ1-2, with a tentative D call TRBD1 (6 bases). Germline V gene lookup returns CDR1 SGHDT and CDR2 YYEEEE. The CDR3 is 16 amino acids. The CDR3 here is CDSSLDSRTANYGYTF. The CDR3 coding sequence is TGTGACAGCAGCTTGGATAGTCGGACAGCTAACTATGGCTACACCTTC.

The chain couples TRBV2 to TRBJ2-7; D possibly corresponds to TRBD1 (8 bases). The germline CDR1 and CDR2 sequences are SNHLY and FYNNEI. The CDR3 has 15 amino acids. Trimming removed 7 bases at V and 2 bases at J, with 18 bases between. This chain's CDR3 is CASTGGQAFAYEQYF. In DNA form, the CDR3 reads TGTGCCAGCACGGGGGGACAGGCGTTCGCCTACGAGCAGTACTTC.

This chain links TRBV4-3 with TRBJ2-7; 12 bases align to TRBD2. CDR1 is LGHNA, CDR2 YSLEER, per germline. With 1 base clipped from V and 2 bases from J, the junction kept 6 bases outside the gene matches. CDR3 length: 17 amino acids. The CDR3 loop is CASSQALTSGGTYEQYF. As DNA, the CDR3 is TGCGCCAGCAGCCAAGCACTGACTAGCGGGGGAACCTACGAGCAGTACTTC.

The chain joins TRBV15 to TRBJ2-1, with D maybe TRBD1 (5 bases). V dropped 0 bases and J dropped 7 bases, with 13 bases sitting between them. Germline assignment: CDR1 LNHNV and CDR2 YYDKDF (reference sequence). This CDR3 is built from 15 residues. CDR3 residues: CATSRDRGRENEQFF. The DNA for the CDR3 is TGTGCCACCAGCAGAGATCGAGGCAGGGAAAATGAGCAGTTCTTC.

The rearrangement joins TRBV28 to TRBJ2-6, with TRBD1 as a possible D gene (6 bases). Trimming took 5 bases from V and 0 from J, leaving 14 bases between them. Germline CDR1 is MDHEN and CDR2 is SYDVKM. The length of the CDR3 is 17 residues. This CDR3 is CASSTLQGGSGANVLTF. CDR3 bases: TGTGCCAGCAGTACGTTACAAGGGGGCTCTGGGGCCAACGTCCTGACTTTC.

Regarding this clonotype: With a much larger clone just one base away, this may be a read error. The genes are TRBV5-1 and TRBJ2-1; D unresolved. The J call is uncertain, as TRBJ2-7 better fits the DNA end. This CDR3 region has 15 residues. Germline CDR1 reads SGHRS; CDR2 reads YFSETQ. The CDR3 region is CASSLLDPAFNEQYF. For the CDR3, the DNA is TGCGCCAGCAGCTTGTTAGACCCTGCCTTCAATGAGCAGTACTTC.

For this clonotype: One end of the junction does not line up with germline, which may come from a read error. The gene calls are TRBV20-1 and TRBJ2-7, with D maybe TRBD2 (6 bases). Looked up from germline, CDR1 is DFQATT and CDR2 is SNEGSKA (reference sequence). This CDR3 spans 14 amino acids. The DNA of the CDR3 is TGCAGTGCGAGAGACTCGCGGGGATCCTACGAGCAGTACTTC. This codes for CSARDSRGSYEQYF.

The chain has TRBV10-3 and TRBJ2-4, with 10 bases that match TRBD2. Near its end, the DNA agrees better with TRBJ2-7, so the J call may be wrong. Germline V gene sequence: CDR1 ENHRY, CDR2 SYGVKD. The CDR3 sequence is 15 residues long. The DNA of the CDR3 is TGTGCCATCATGCGGAGCGGGAGGGAGATCGACGAGCAGTACTTC. Protein product: CAIMRSGREIDEQYF.

As concerns this clonotype: This clone may be a read error of a much larger clone one base away. V usage is TRBV12-3 or TRBV12-4 and J usage is TRBJ2-1; D may be TRBD1 (6 bases). The DNA end is a closer match to TRBJ2-7, so the J assignment may be wrong. This CDR3 contains 16 residues. The CDR3 DNA reads as TGTGCCAGCACTTTACGGAGTGGGGGCAGCTTCAATGAGCAGTACTTC. As protein: CASTLRSGGSFNEQYF.

The V and J genes are TRBV20-1 and TRBJ1-1; D possibly corresponds to TRBD1 (5 bases). Germline lookup yields CDR1 DFQATT and CDR2 SNEGSKA (reference sequence). Trimming shortened V by 5 bases and J by 0 bases, and 16 bases separated the two germline ends. The CDR3 is made up of 15 amino acids. The CDR3 loop is CSAQGPGPMNTEAFF. DNA of the CDR3: TGCAGTGCTCAAGGCCCAGGGCCGATGAACACTGAAGCTTTCTTT.

V and J are TRBV20-1 and TRBJ1-1, with D hard to call. The CDR3 covers 10 residues. CDR1 and CDR2 (germline): DFQATT, SNEGSKA (reference sequence). V lost 1 base and J lost 11, with 8 bases in between. CDR3 in amino acids: CSARVEAAFF. The DNA for the CDR3 is TGCAGTGCTAGAGTGGAGGCTGCTTTCTTT.

This chain links TRBV15 with TRBJ2-7, with D perhaps TRBD1 or TRBD2 (5 bases each). Germline V lookup: CDR1 LNHNV, CDR2 YYDKDF (reference sequence). The CDR3 contains 14 residues. V was shortened by 0 bases and J by 2 bases, with 8 bases between the two germline ends. CDR3 residues: CATSRDMGAYEQYF. The CDR3 DNA sequence: TGTGCCACCAGCAGAGATATGGGGGCCTACGAGCAGTACTTC.

This rearrangement joins TRBV6-1 to TRBJ1-5; tentatively, D is TRBD1 (5 bases). Germline values: CDR1 MNHNS, CDR2 SASEGT. This CDR3 has 15 residues. V was cut by 0 bases and J by 5 bases, with 11 bases left in between. CDR3 residues: CASSEAAGWDQPQHF. In DNA form, the CDR3 reads TGTGCCAGCAGTGAAGCGGCAGGGTGGGATCAGCCCCAGCATTTT.

The chain links TRBV7-2 to TRBJ2-5; the match to TRBD2 covers 13 bases. J gave up 5 bases and V 5 bases, and 8 bases lay outside the gene matches. Per germline, CDR1 SGHTA and CDR2 FQGNSA. The CDR3 has 16 residues. The CDR3 bases are TGTGCCAGCAGCACGGTACTAGCGGGAGGGCCGGAGACCCAGTACTTC. Translated, it gives CASSTVLAGGPETQYF.

In this sample, this clonotype turned up a few times. The V call is TRBV29-1, the J call TRBJ2-1; D might be TRBD2 (5 bases). V shed 6 bases and J shed 4 bases, with 16 bases lying between them. The germline gives CDR1 SQVTM, CDR2 ANQGSEA. This CDR3 contains 14 residues. CDR3 DNA sequence: TGCAGCGTACAACGCCAAAGGGAGTACAATGAGCAGTTCTTC. This codes for CSVQRQREYNEQFF.

This clonotype was recorded a few times. The chain recombines TRBV5-1 with TRBJ2-7; D is perhaps TRBD2 (5 bases). Trimming cost V 4 bases and J 2 bases, with 13 bases left between them. CDR1 is SGHRS, CDR2 YFSETQ, per germline. The CDR3 loop spans 14 amino acids. Written as DNA, the CDR3 is TGCGCCAGCAGCCCCCAGACGGGGACCTACGAGCAGTACTTC. Amino acids: CASSPQTGTYEQYF.

The genes are TRBV28 and TRBJ2-1, with a weak D call TRBD1 (6 bases). This CDR3 is 12 amino acids long. Deletions cut 6 bases from V and 12 bases from J, with 15 bases between. CDR1 MDHEN and CDR2 SYDVKM come from the germline V gene. In DNA, the CDR3 is TGTGCCAGCAGAGACAGGCGCAGGGGGCAGTTCTTC. It yields the protein CASRDRRRGQFF.